The 19 T cell receptor beta chains presented below share a single source sample, sequenced in a study of multiple sclerosis patients with progressive multifocal leukoencephalopathy. Only in-frame clones appear in the TCRdb table, and some are missing; sequencing was by immunoSEQ multiplex PCR. The table lists 30,000 or so clones, nearly 90% of them singletons, with 1.3% in the top ten. Time point given: roughly 12 months of natalizumab therapy. This specimen was PBMCs, taken from a patient treated with natalizumab. The receptors stem from a human donor with multiple sclerosis.

This clone was seen just once. This rearrangement joins TRBV4-3 to TRBJ2-1, with D perhaps TRBD1 or TRBD2 (7 bases each). CDR3 size: 13 residues. Germline CDR1 is LGHNA and CDR2 is YSLEER. V was cut by 0 bases and J by 13 bases, with 13 bases left in between. The CDR3 DNA reads TGCGCCAGCAGCCAAGATACAGGGGAGGGCCAGTTCTTC. Its protein product is CASSQDTGEGQFF.

The chain couples TRBV19 to TRBJ2-2, with TRBD1 identical over 8 bases. Per the germline V gene, CDR1 is LNHDA and CDR2 is SQIVND (reference sequence). This CDR3 contains 14 residues. The V segment lost 11 bases and the J segment 6 bases; nucleotides outside the gene matches: 11. The CDR3 region is CASQAGGLAGELFF. CDR3 DNA sequence: TGTGCCTCCCAGGCAGGGGGCTTGGCCGGGGAGCTGTTTTTT. The full variable domain, its missing parts supplied by reference TRBV19 and TRBJ2-2, is DGGITQSPKYLFRKEGQNVTLSCEQNLNHDAMYWYRQDPGQGLRLIYYSQIVNDFQKGDIAEGYSVSREKKESFPLTVTSAQKNPTAFYLCASQAGGLAGELFFGEGSRLTVL.

As DNA, the CDR3 is TGTGCCAGCAGCCCTGGACAGGGGGCGCGGGGCTATGGCTACACCTTC. Residues: CASSPGQGARGYGYTF. The chain combines TRBV7-2 with TRBJ1-2; 11 bases agree with TRBD1. This CDR3 is 16 amino acids long. Germline V CDR1 and CDR2: SGHTA, FQGNSA. The J segment lost 4 bases and the V segment lost 5 bases, leaving 9 bases of the junction unmatched. Using reference TRBV7-2 and TRBJ1-2 for the parts outside the CDR3, the full variable domain is GAGVSQSPSNKVTEKGKDVELRCDPISGHTALYWYRQSLGQGLEFLIYFQGNSAPDKSGLPSDRFSAERTGGSVSTLTIQRTQQEDSAVYLCASSPGQGARGYGYTFGSGTRLTVV.

V is TRBV9 and J is TRBJ1-6; a weak D match, TRBD1 (6 bases). Trimming cost V 3 bases and J 7 bases, with 11 bases left between them. CDR1 is SGDLS, CDR2 YYNGEE, per germline. CDR3 size: 14 residues. CDR3 in DNA: TGTGCCAGCAGCGCTCAAACAGGGAATTCACCCCTCCACTTT. Amino acids: CASSAQTGNSPLHF.

The chain employs TRBV9 and TRBJ2-4, with 8 bases aligning to TRBD2. The V gene end was trimmed by 0 bases and the J gene end by 7 bases; junction bases not matched to a gene: 6. Per the germline V gene, CDR1 is SGDLS and CDR2 is YYNGEE. The CDR3 runs 15 residues. The CDR3 loop is CASSVGGGGLNIQYF. CDR3 nucleotides: TGTGCCAGCAGCGTAGGGGGCGGGGGGCTTAACATTCAGTACTTC.

J is TRBJ2-5 and V is TRBV4-3; maybe TRBD1 (7 bases). The J call may be mistaken, given a closer DNA end match to TRBJ2-7. CDR3 length: 15 amino acids. The V gene's germline CDR1 is LGHNA and CDR2 YSLEER. The CDR3 region is CASSQDQGGPYEQYF. The CDR3 nucleotides are TGCGCCAGCAGCCAAGACCAGGGGGGCCCCTACGAGCAGTACTTC.

This chain joins TRBV18 and TRBJ1-4, with no clear D. The CDR3 length is 14 residues. Germline V lookup: CDR1 KGHSH, CDR2 LQKENI. V dropped 0 bases and J dropped 4 bases, with 6 bases sitting between them. CDR3 amino acids: CASSPPPHNEKLFF. The CDR3 DNA sequence: TGTGCCAGCTCACCACCCCCGCATAATGAAAAACTGTTTTTT.

The chain employs TRBV5-4 and TRBJ2-1; 13 nucleotides agree with TRBD2. Germline CDR1 reads SGHNT; CDR2 reads YYREEE (reference sequence). J was trimmed by 4 bases and V by 4 bases; bases with no gene match: 5. The CDR3 covers 16 residues. CDR3 bases: TGTGCCAGCAGCCAGCCGACTAGCGGGAGGTACAATGAGCAGTTCTTC. It codes for CASSQPTSGRYNEQFF. The full variable domain, its missing parts supplied by reference TRBV5-4 and TRBJ2-1, is ETGVTQSPTHLIKTRGQQVTLRCSSQSGHNTVSWYQQALGQGPQFIFQYYREEENGRGNFPPRFSGLQFPNYSSELNVNALELDDSALYLCASSQPTSGRYNEQFFGPGTRLTVL.

J is TRBJ1-2 and V is TRBV28; TRBD1 agrees at 9 bases. CDR1 and CDR2 from the germline V gene are MDHEN and SYDVKM. J was trimmed by 5 bases and V by 6 bases; bases with no gene match: 10. This CDR3 spans 15 amino acids. The CDR3 nucleotides are TGTGCCAGCAGACTCCCGGGACAGGGAGGTTATGGCTACACCTTC. Its protein is CASRLPGQGGYGYTF.

The J gene is TRBJ1-2, the V gene TRBV10-2; D not resolved. CDR3 length equals 13 residues. The V and J ends lost 3 bases and 10 bases respectively, with 15 bases between them. CDR1 WSHSY and CDR2 SAAADI come from the germline V gene. The CDR3 loop reads CASSDGNPPSYTF. The CDR3 nucleotides are TGCGCCAGCAGTGATGGAAACCCCCCGTCCTACACCTTC.

This rearrangement joins TRBV29-1 to TRBJ1-4; D uncertain. This CDR3 has 15 residues. V lost 4 bases to trimming and J lost 2 bases, with 14 bases between them. Germline V gene data show CDR1 as SQVTM and CDR2 as ANQGSEA. CDR3 nucleotide sequence: TGCAGCGTTGCCCCCAACGGGTTCACTAATGAAAAACTGTTTTTT. Translating it yields CSVAPNGFTNEKLFF.

The rearrangement links TRBV19 to TRBJ2-6; no clear D. The CDR3 runs to 18 residues. V lost 6 bases and J 0 bases, leaving 18 bases between the germline ends. Per the germline V gene, CDR1 is LNHDA and CDR2 is SQIVND (reference sequence). CDR3: CASSLYPGRRSGANVLTF. As DNA, the CDR3 is TGTGCCAGTAGCCTTTATCCAGGACGCCGCTCTGGGGCCAACGTCCTGACTTTC.

The CDR3 DNA sequence: TGTGCCAGCAGTGTCATACTTCAGCCCCAGCATTTT. Protein: CASSVILQPQHF. The rearrangement joins TRBV2 to TRBJ1-5; D is unresolved. Trimming removed 4 bases from V and 6 bases from J, with 7 bases in between. The germline CDR1 and CDR2 sequences are SNHLY and FYNNEI. This CDR3 has 12 residues.

The chain has TRBV4-3 and TRBJ1-2, with 8 bases fitting TRBD1. The germline gives CDR1 LGHNA, CDR2 YSLEER. Losses at the gene ends were 2 bases for V and 0 bases for J; bases not matched to a gene: 2. This CDR3 region has 15 residues. In nucleotides, the CDR3 is TGCGCCAGCAGCCAAACAGGGGGGGCTAACTATGGCTACACCTTC. Translating it yields CASSQTGGANYGYTF.

V gene TRBV6-9 combines with J gene TRBJ1-2; D uncertain. Trimming stripped 5 bases from V and 4 bases from J, with 23 bases between. This CDR3 contains 17 residues. Germline V gene sequence: CDR1 MNHGY, CDR2 SVAAGI. The CDR3 loop reads CASSHAVSYGKTYGYTF. For the CDR3, the DNA is TGTGCCAGCAGTCACGCTGTGTCTTACGGAAAGACCTATGGCTACACCTTC.

The sample holds a few counts of this clone. This chain uses TRBV5-5 with TRBJ1-5, with 8 bases matching TRBD1. Per the germline V gene, CDR1 is SGHKS and CDR2 is YYEKEE (reference sequence). This CDR3 has 14 amino acids. V lost 3 bases to trimming and J lost 10 bases; unmatched junction nucleotides: 9. CDR3 in DNA: TGTGCCAGCAGCTCGGGGACAGGTTCTATTCCCCAGCATTTT. It is translated as CASSSGTGSIPQHF.

The CDR3 coding sequence is TGTGCCAGCAGTGATATGGCAGGGGGCTCTGGGGCCAACGTCCTGACTTTC. It yields the protein CASSDMAGGSGANVLTF. The genes are TRBV6-1 and TRBJ2-6, with 7 bases identical to TRBD1. This CDR3 is built from 17 residues. V was pared by 3 bases and J by 0 bases, with 5 bases of the junction left unmatched. Germline V gene lookup returns CDR1 MNHNS and CDR2 SASEGT.

The DNA for the CDR3 is TGTGCCAGCAGTGGGGCAGGCCCCTCTGGGGCCAACGTCCTGACTTTC. Its translation: CASSGAGPSGANVLTF. This sequence joins TRBV6-4 and TRBJ2-6; D not certain. Between the trimmed V and J ends, which lost 4 bases and 0 bases, there was a span of 10 bases. Germline V lookup: CDR1 MRHNA, CDR2 SNTAGT. This CDR3 is built from 16 residues.

The chain joins TRBV10-1 to TRBJ1-2; no reliable D call. The CDR3 is made up of 19 amino acids. Deletions cut 4 bases from V and 4 bases from J, with 28 bases between. Germline CDR1 and CDR2: WNHNN and SYGVQD (reference sequence). The CDR3 DNA is TGCGCCAGCAGTGTCCCCACCCGGGTCGCCCCACATTTTTCCTATGGCTACACCTTC. Residues: CASSVPTRVAPHFSYGYTF.